This TCR beta chain was obtained from a study of response to subunit inactivated influenza vaccine. Study conclusions and caveats: Researchers suggested that each seasonal influenza vaccination recruits few new T cells.

Trimming pared 3 bases from V and 5 bases from J, leaving 5 bases between. The germline V gene has CDR1 KGHSH and CDR2 LQKENI. The CDR3 runs 12 residues. This clonotype was counted ten times or more. Its specificity is unknown. TCRdb reanalysed the RT-PCR reads using MiXCR and keeps one entry per CDR3 protein. The data hold 550,000 to 800,000 distinct CDR3 sequences, with around 13% observed a single time. The sequences come from PBMCs from blood, collected approximately 15 days before vaccination. The receptor's source is a man aged 50 to 59 who received an inactivated influenza vaccine. The V gene is TRBV18, the J gene TRBJ2-1; D is unclear. The CDR3 bases are TGTGCCAGCTCACCGGGCCACAATGAGCAGTTCTTC. It specifies CASSPGHNEQFF.